The clone carrying this T cell receptor (beta chain) was recorded once. With 10 bases clipped from V and 2 bases from J, the junction kept 9 bases outside the gene matches. Germline loops: CDR1 MNHNS, CDR2 SASEGT. This CDR3 is built from 14 residues. This sample was taken from a study of T cell changes during pregnancy in multiple sclerosis. Data came from immunoSEQ multiplex PCR; TCRdb stores just in-frame clones and leaves some out. The sample holds around 47,000 clones; 95% to 96% are singletons and the top ten take over 0.8%. This clonotype was obtained from a female donor with multiple sclerosis, enrolled in a pregnancy study. The chain is built from TRBV6-1 and TRBJ2-7; the match to TRBD1 covers 9 bases. Here the sequenced sample was peripheral blood, taken in the second trimester of pregnancy. CDR3 sequence: CATEQGAGAYEQYF. The DNA of the CDR3 is TGTGCCACCGAACAGGGGGCAGGGGCCTACGAGCAGTACTTC.